The 8 T cell receptor beta chains below come from one sample, sequenced in a study of blood T cells in healthy people across ages. Next came a second PCR, run for about 6 to 12 cycles, which used a sample-barcoded 5' primer along with a J-beta primer mix. TCRdb reanalysed the 5' RACE reads using MiXCR and keeps one entry per CDR3 protein. The table lists 650,000 to 1,000,000 distinct CDR3 sequences, around 45% of them singletons. Sequencing was carried out using blood. Receptors originate from an older man in good health.

The genes are TRBV20-1 and TRBJ2-4; D remains ambiguous. Gene TRBJ2-7 matches the end of the DNA better, so the J call may be wrong. Germline lookup yields CDR1 DFQATT and CDR2 SNEGSKA (reference sequence). The CDR3 runs to 13 residues. CDR3 amino acids: CSARDESTYEQYF. As DNA, the CDR3 is TGCAGTGCTAGAGATGAGTCTACCTACGAGCAGTACTTC.

Of note for this clonotype: Its ends do not fully match the called genes, so a read error is possible. The CDR3 here is CASSRQTGTSSYERYF. In DNA form, the CDR3 reads TGCGCCAGCAGCAGACAGACAGGGACCAGCTCCTACGAGCGGTACTTC. V gene TRBV5-1 combines with J gene TRBJ2-7, with 7 positions matching TRBD1. The CDR3 sequence is 16 residues long. The germline V gene encodes CDR1 SGHRS and CDR2 YFSETQ.

The rearrangement links TRBV6-4 to TRBJ1-1, with D possibly matching TRBD1 (6 bases). Trimming took off 4 bases at V and 4 bases at J, with 16 bases between the two ends. Per the germline V gene, CDR1 is MRHNA and CDR2 is SNTAGT. The CDR3 consists of 15 residues. The CDR3 protein is CASSAQGIGTTEAFF. The CDR3 DNA reads TGTGCCAGCAGTGCCCAGGGGATAGGGACCACTGAAGCTTTCTTT.

A few counts support this clonotype. The chain is built from TRBV20-1 and TRBJ2-1; TRBD2 matches at 7 bases. Trimming removed 3 bases from V and 7 bases from J; junction bases left unmatched: 9. The CDR3 runs 14 residues. Germline CDR1 DFQATT, CDR2 SNEGSKA (reference sequence). This CDR3 reads CSASPPLAWNEQFF. The CDR3, as DNA: TGCAGTGCTAGTCCCCCACTAGCGTGGAATGAGCAGTTCTTC.

This clonotype was seen only a few times. J is TRBJ2-1 and V is TRBV4-1; D is ambiguous. The CDR3 consists of 14 residues. Trimming pared 1 base from V and 3 bases from J, leaving 7 bases between. The germline V gene encodes CDR1 MGHRA and CDR2 YSYEKL. CDR3 sequence (DNA): TGCGCCAGCAGCCAAGGGGCTGACTACAATGAGCAGTTCTTC. Translated, it gives CASSQGADYNEQFF.

This clonotype appeared a few times. This chain uses TRBV2 with TRBJ2-7; no definite D call. The CDR3 extends over 15 amino acids. Germline CDR1 and CDR2: SNHLY and FYNNEI. Trimming pared 5 bases from V and 6 bases from J, leaving 20 bases between. CDR3 sequence: CASSPRVGQVREQYF. The CDR3 bases are TGTGCCAGCAGTCCCCGGGTCGGTCAGGTACGCGAGCAGTACTTC.

The sample holds a few counts of this clonotype. V is TRBV2 and J is TRBJ2-3, with a tentative D call TRBD2 (5 bases). The germline CDR1 and CDR2 sequences are SNHLY and FYNNEI. V lost 3 bases and J lost 4, with 17 bases in between. The CDR3 is 16 residues long. The CDR3: CASSDYTVASADTQYF. In DNA form, the CDR3 reads TGTGCCAGCAGTGATTATACGGTAGCGTCGGCAGATACGCAGTATTTT.

The chain employs TRBV5-5 and TRBJ2-1; either TRBD1 or TRBD2 may fit D (5 bases each). Germline V lookup: CDR1 SGHKS, CDR2 YYEKEE (reference sequence). CDR3 size: 15 residues. The V gene lost 5 bases and the J gene lost 9 bases, with 21 bases spanning the gap. The CDR3 here is CASSSGLEGSSEQFF. The CDR3 coding sequence is TGTGCCAGCAGTTCCGGGTTAGAGGGGTCGAGTGAGCAGTTCTTC.